The sequence of this T cell receptor beta chain was determined in a study of blood T cell repertoires in COVID-19. Study-wide background: COVID-19 samples, acute and convalescent, were from the United States, Italy and Spain. The cDNA or gDNA used as material had been derived from T cells, B-cell-depleted T cells, or PBMCs.

The junction had 3 bases not matched to a gene; V was cut back by 6 bases and J by 0 bases. The CDR3 is 16 residues long. Per the germline V gene, CDR1 is SGHRS and CDR2 is YFSETQ. Original data processing: Nucleated cell number was recorded as an estimate derived from reference gene primer amplification. TCRdb keeps only in-frame clones here, not all; method: immunoSEQ multiplex PCR. V, J and clone size were drawn from that table, and D and trimming were deduced from the DNA. The data contain approximately 96,000 clones, roughly 80% of them singletons. The receptor's source is a woman of 80 years or more with acute or convalescent COVID-19. Material: peripheral blood. J is TRBJ2-2 and V is TRBV5-1; 12 bases agree with TRBD2. DNA for the CDR3: TGCGCCAGCACGGGACTAGCGGGTCCGAACACCGGGGAGCTGTTTTTT. This translates into CASTGLAGPNTGELFF.